A selection of T cell receptor beta chains follows, all from one sample in a study of control samples from healthy donors and cancer patients. Method: immunoSEQ multiplex PCR; TCRdb's copy keeps in-frame clones and lacks some. The table has 100,000 to 150,000 clones, around 93% seen once; the top ten hold roughly 8.7%. The specimen was blood. The source of these receptors is a man younger than 35 in good health. CDR3s include the opening cysteine and the closing phenylalanine or tryptophan. A D gene is named only where the DNA matches it firmly. Rows may omit the clone size; those that give it use once, few, many or a size class.

>TRBJ2-2|.|TRBV7-6|.
CASTRLFPPTGELFF
TGTGCCAGCACCCGACTCTTCCCTCCTACCGGGGAGCTGTTTTTT
>TRBJ1-2|.|TRBV29-1|TRBD1
CSVFGQGVGTEWYGYTF
TGCAGCGTTTTTGGACAGGGAGTGGGGACGGAATGGTATGGCTACACCTTC
>TRBJ1-2|.|TRBV5-1|.
CASRPITGNYGYTF
TGCGCCAGCAGGCCGATTACAGGGAACTATGGCTACACCTTC
>TRBJ1-1|.|TRBV11-2|.
CASSFGPGGTEAFF
TGTGCCAGCAGCTTTGGACCGGGGGGGACTGAAGCTTTCTTT
>TRBJ1-1|.|TRBV9|.
CASSVQGYTEAFF
TGTGCCAGCAGCGTACAGGGTTACACTGAAGCTTTCTTT
>TRBJ2-5|.|TRBV2|.
CASSEQGAGQETQYF
TGTGCCAGCAGTGAGCAGGGAGCAGGGCAAGAGACCCAGTACTTC
>TRBJ2-1|.|TRBV7-9|.
CASNRVPNEQFF
TGTGCCAGCAACAGGGTTCCCAATGAGCAGTTCTTC
>TRBJ1-1|.|TRBV4-1|.
CASSQVINRKRTEAFF
TGCGCCAGCAGCCAAGTTATTAACAGAAAAAGGACTGAAGCTTTCTTT
>TRBJ2-3|once|TRBV9|TRBD2
CASSVEAGGSTDTQYF
TGTGCCAGCAGCGTAGAGGCGGGGGGCAGCACAGATACGCAGTATTTT
>TRBJ2-5|.|TRBV6-5|.
CASSPELTRAETQYF
TGTGCCAGCAGTCCCGAGCTCACTAGAGCAGAGACCCAGTACTTC
>TRBJ2-1|.|TRBV6-6|.
CASSYLGGNRDEQFF
TGTGCCAGCAGTTACTTGGGAGGGAACAGGGATGAGCAGTTCTTC